This TCR beta chain was retrieved from a study of cytomegalovirus exposure and HLA in healthy donors. General observations from the study: Accounts indicate the classifier identified cytomegalovirus status with strong specificity and sensitivity. Per a later analysis, HLA-associated TCR beta chains showed more clonal expansion than other, equally common TCR beta chains. A few chains tied to CMV proved CMV antigen-specific in vitro.

Trimming stripped 6 bases from V and 0 bases from J, with 8 bases between. The CDR3 is 13 residues long. Germline CDR1 MGHDK, CDR2 SYGVNS. 60 Vbeta and 13 Jbeta primers were used in PCR. Some clones are missing from TCRdb's copy, which holds only in-frame ones; the method was immunoSEQ multiplex PCR. The table has around 150,000 clones, approximately 79% seen once. This clone came up a few times. Its antigen is as yet unknown. Input material: PBMCs. The sequence came from a man aged 35-49 years in good health and CMV-seropositive. The chain links TRBV25-1 to TRBJ1-1; D might be TRBD1 (6 bases). The CDR3 is CASRDSLNTEAFF. In nucleotides, the CDR3 is TGTGCCAGCAGGGACAGTTTGAACACTGAAGCTTTCTTT.